The 24 T cell receptor beta chains reported below all come from one sample, sequenced in a study of cytomegalovirus exposure and HLA in healthy donors (dated by TCRdb to 2016 to 2017). The library relied on the immunoSEQ multiplex PCR assay. For the multiplex PCR, a mixture combining 60 forward primers for TCR Vbeta segments and 13 reverse primers for TCR Jbeta segments was used. The source is immuneACCESS, and TCRdb retained only in-frame sequences with V and J called. Part of the clones is not carried over; for the studies checked, unresolved V genes explain less than half of this, and the remainder is unexplained. The sample table shows roughly 120,000 clones, and about 79% are seen once. The ten biggest clones cover about 2% of the sample. Sequencing used PBMCs. These receptors came from a man aged 18 to 35 in good health and CMV-seronegative.

CDR3 coding DNA: TGTGCCAGCAGTTCCTACCTAGGGACAGGGACGATAAATGAGCAGTTCTTC. The encoded protein is CASSSYLGTGTINEQFF. The chain uses TRBV28 and TRBJ2-1, with 9 bases that match TRBD1. The CDR3 has 17 amino acids. Germline V gene data show CDR1 as MDHEN and CDR2 as SYDVKM. V was clipped by 4 bases and J by 7 bases; unmatched bases: 14.

The chain couples TRBV18 to TRBJ2-1, with 10 bases fitting TRBD1. The length of the CDR3 is 16 residues. CDR1 and CDR2 from the germline V gene are KGHSH and LQKENI. J was trimmed by 3 bases and V by 5 bases; bases with no gene match: 7. DNA of the CDR3: TGTGCCAGCTCAGACCTTGACAGGGGGCTCTACAATGAGCAGTTCTTC. Its protein is CASSDLDRGLYNEQFF.

This sequence joins TRBV6-1 and TRBJ1-1, with a tentative D call TRBD1 (6 bases). V lost 5 bases and J 0 bases, leaving 13 bases between the germline ends. The CDR3 contains 15 residues. Germline CDR1 is MNHNS and CDR2 is SASEGT. CDR3 DNA: TGTGCCAGCAGTCCCAGGGGACGGATGAACACTGAAGCTTTCTTT. Translating gives CASSPRGRMNTEAFF.

V usage is TRBV11-2 and J usage is TRBJ2-5; possibly TRBD2 for D (6 bases). The closer fit of TRBJ2-7 to the DNA end suggests the J call may be wrong. Germline V gene data show CDR1 as SGHAT and CDR2 as FQNNGV. This CDR3 spans 17 amino acids. CDR3 in DNA: TGTGCCAGCAGCTTAGTGGCCGGCGGGATATCGGTTTACGAGCAGTACTTC. It is translated as CASSLVAGGISVYEQYF.

This clone was seen just once. V is TRBV21-1 and J is TRBJ2-2; no check of the table's D call, TRBD2, against the DNA was made. TRBV21-1 is reported as a pseudogene. This CDR3 comprises 19 residues. CDR3 residues: CASFRLAGGPEENTGELFF. For the CDR3, the DNA is TGTGCCAGCTTTAGACTAGCGGGAGGGCCGGAGGAAAACACCGGGGAGCTGTTTTTT.

This chain connects TRBV2 to TRBJ2-3; a possible D gene is TRBD1 (7 bases). Germline loops: CDR1 SNHLY, CDR2 FYNNEI. V gave up 2 bases and J gave up 6 bases, with 15 bases separating them. The CDR3 loop spans 15 amino acids. Here the CDR3 DNA reads TGTGCCAGCAGTGAAAACGGGCCAGGGGGGGATACGCAGTATTTT. The encoded protein is CASSENGPGGDTQYF.

V is TRBV28 and J is TRBJ1-2; TRBD1 might be the D (5 bases). The V end was cut by 7 bases, the J end by 8 bases, with 17 bases between. This CDR3 contains 13 residues. The germline V gene encodes CDR1 MDHEN and CDR2 SYDVKM. CDR3 region: CASILNGGRGYTF. The CDR3 nucleotides read TGTGCCAGCATTCTCAACGGGGGGAGAGGCTACACCTTC.

The chain couples TRBV10-2 to TRBJ2-1; 11 bases map to TRBD2. The trim removed 2 bases at V and 10 bases at J, leaving 4 bases unmatched. Germline assignment: CDR1 WSHSY and CDR2 SAAADI. This CDR3 is built from 14 residues. This CDR3 reads CASSEASSGREQFF. The CDR3 DNA is TGCGCCAGCAGTGAGGCCTCTAGCGGGAGGGAGCAGTTCTTC.

This chain uses TRBV30 with TRBJ2-5, with 8 bases identical to TRBD1. V shed 3 bases, J shed 2 bases, and the junction held 5 bases outside the gene matches. The germline V gene encodes CDR1 GTSNPN and CDR2 SVGIG (reference sequence). This CDR3 comprises 14 residues. The CDR3 coding sequence is TGTGCCTGGAGAGCAGGGGGCCGGCAAGAGACCCAGTACTTC. Translating it yields CAWRAGGRQETQYF.

The V call is TRBV11-2, the J call TRBJ2-1; D call uncertain. The V end lost 4 bases, the J end lost 0 bases, and 7 bases lay between the germline ends. Germline CDR1 and CDR2: SGHAT and FQNNGV. The CDR3 has 14 residues. CDR3 nucleotide sequence: TGTGCCAGCAGCTCACCCGGCTCCTACAATGAGCAGTTCTTC. This translates into CASSSPGSYNEQFF.

This chain connects TRBV29-1 to TRBJ2-7; tentative D call: TRBD2 (5 bases). This CDR3 has 12 amino acids. The germline V gene encodes CDR1 SQVTM and CDR2 ANQGSEA. V was pared by 4 bases and J by 5 bases, with 12 bases between. The CDR3 nucleotides are TGCAGCGTTGGAAGGTCGGGGAACGAGCAGTACTTC. It is translated as CSVGRSGNEQYF.

This chain links TRBV12-2 with TRBJ2-5; TRBD2, the table's D call, lacks a check against the DNA. TRBV12-2 counts as a pseudogene. The CDR3 contains 16 residues. DNA of the CDR3: TGTGCAAGTCGCTTAGCGCCTGACGGACTCCAAGAGACCCAGTACTTC. This sequence encodes CASRLAPDGLQETQYF.

The chain links TRBV15 to TRBJ2-5; D might be TRBD1 (5 bases). Germline CDR1 reads LNHNV; CDR2 reads YYDKDF (reference sequence). Between the trimmed V and J ends, which lost 0 bases and 8 bases, there was a span of 16 bases. This CDR3 contains 15 residues. CDR3 loop: CATSRDVGHGNTQYF. Here the CDR3 DNA reads TGTGCCACCAGCAGAGATGTCGGACACGGTAATACCCAGTACTTC.

This clone was observed a handful of times. V is TRBV7-3 and J is TRBJ2-3, with D tentatively TRBD2 (7 bases). CDR3 length: 16 residues. Trimming left V 7 bases short and J 6 bases short, with 23 bases between. Germline V lookup: CDR1 SGHTA, CDR2 FQGTGA. CDR3 sequence reads: CASTPSGIQGGDTQYF. The CDR3 DNA is TGTGCCAGCACCCCATCTGGTATACAGGGAGGGGATACGCAGTATTTT. Full variable domain (outside the CDR3, taken from reference TRBV7-3 and TRBJ2-3): GAGVSQTPSNKVTEKGKYVELRCDPISGHTALYWYRQSLGQGPEFLIYFQGTGAADDSGLPNDRFFAVRPEGSVSTLKIQRTERGDSAVYLCASTPSGIQGGDTQYFGPGTRLTVL.

The rearrangement uses TRBV5-1 and TRBJ1-4; TRBD1 agrees at 10 bases. Germline-derived CDR1 and CDR2 are SGHRS and YFSETQ. Germline trimming cut 0 bases from V and 8 bases from J; bases unmatched to any gene: 10. The CDR3 has 17 residues. CDR3 region: CASSLVRLGQGHEKLFF. Here the CDR3 DNA reads TGCGCCAGCAGCTTGGTTCGGTTGGGACAGGGGCACGAAAAACTGTTTTTT.

V usage is TRBV4-1 and J usage is TRBJ2-7, with 8 bases aligning to TRBD2. This CDR3 has 15 residues. Trimming took 1 base from V and 7 from J; bases not matched to a gene: 9. Germline lookup yields CDR1 MGHRA and CDR2 YSYEKL. The CDR3 loop reads CASSQGQAGGSEQYF. The CDR3 nucleotides read TGCGCCAGCAGCCAAGGACAGGCGGGAGGAAGTGAGCAGTACTTC.

The J gene is TRBJ2-4, the V gene TRBV18; 8 positions match TRBD1. The germline V gene has CDR1 KGHSH and CDR2 LQKENI. Trimming took 2 bases from V and 0 from J; bases not matched to a gene: 3. The CDR3 is made up of 16 amino acids. DNA for the CDR3: TGTGCCAGCTCACCAAGGGACAGGCTAGCCAAAAACATTCAGTACTTC. This codes for CASSPRDRLAKNIQYF.

The V gene is TRBV19, the J gene TRBJ2-1, with D possibly TRBD1 on 6 matching bases. This CDR3 has 15 amino acids. V was pared by 5 bases and J by 7 bases, with 18 bases between. Germline CDR1 is LNHDA and CDR2 is SQIVND (reference sequence). The CDR3 sequence: CASSQNRDFWNEQFF. CDR3 nucleotide sequence: TGTGCCAGTAGTCAAAACAGGGATTTCTGGAATGAGCAGTTCTTC.

This chain joins TRBV7-2 and TRBJ2-5, with 8 bases identical to TRBD2. Losses at the gene ends were 3 bases for V and 7 bases for J; bases not matched to a gene: 16. Per the germline V gene, CDR1 is SGHTA and CDR2 is FQGNSA. This CDR3 spans 17 amino acids. CDR3 sequence (DNA): TGTGCCAGCAGCTTCTCCGGGACTAGTGCAATTTCCCGGACCCAGTACTTC. It translates to CASSFSGTSAISRTQYF.

The chain carries TRBV10-2 and TRBJ1-1; D ambiguous. CDR3 length equals 14 residues. CDR1 and CDR2 (germline): WSHSY, SAAADI. V was shortened by 2 bases and J by 4 bases, with 11 bases between the two germline ends. CDR3 sequence reads: CASSEPRVGTEAFF. The CDR3 coding sequence is TGCGCCAGCAGTGAGCCGAGGGTCGGCACTGAAGCTTTCTTT.

This clone has a single count. This chain links TRBV5-6 with TRBJ1-1; unclear D gene. Germline V lookup: CDR1 SGHDT, CDR2 YYEEEE. Trimming took 1 base from V and 4 from J, leaving 8 bases between them. CDR3 length equals 13 residues. The CDR3 loop reads CASSLPAGTEAFF. For the CDR3, the DNA is TGTGCCAGCAGCTTGCCGGCGGGCACTGAAGCTTTCTTT.

The chain is built from TRBV7-2 and TRBJ1-5; D possibly corresponds to TRBD1 (5 bases). Germline V gene sequence: CDR1 SGHTA, CDR2 FQGNSA. V was cut by 3 bases and J by 1 base, with 10 bases left in between. This CDR3 is 15 amino acids long. Here the CDR3 reads CASSFQGSSNQPQHF. The CDR3 nucleotides are TGTGCCAGCAGCTTCCAGGGTTCGAGCAATCAGCCCCAGCATTTT.

The chain combines TRBV12-2 with TRBJ1-5; the table's D call of TRBD1 was not tested on the DNA. TRBV12-2 is a known pseudogene. This CDR3 contains 17 residues. CDR3 sequence reads: CASRLAGQLYSNQPQHF. CDR3 sequence (DNA): TGTGCAAGTCGCTTAGCTGGGCAGTTGTATAGCAATCAGCCCCAGCATTTT.

This clone was seen more than once but under ten times. The rearrangement uses TRBV19 and TRBJ1-2, with a possible D match to TRBD1 (5 bases). V gave up 5 bases and J gave up 6 bases, with 13 bases separating them. This CDR3 has 13 residues. Germline lookup yields CDR1 LNHDA and CDR2 SQIVND (reference sequence). The DNA of the CDR3 is TGTGCCAGTAGTCCAGGGTATGGCGATGGCTACACCTTC. This gives the protein CASSPGYGDGYTF.